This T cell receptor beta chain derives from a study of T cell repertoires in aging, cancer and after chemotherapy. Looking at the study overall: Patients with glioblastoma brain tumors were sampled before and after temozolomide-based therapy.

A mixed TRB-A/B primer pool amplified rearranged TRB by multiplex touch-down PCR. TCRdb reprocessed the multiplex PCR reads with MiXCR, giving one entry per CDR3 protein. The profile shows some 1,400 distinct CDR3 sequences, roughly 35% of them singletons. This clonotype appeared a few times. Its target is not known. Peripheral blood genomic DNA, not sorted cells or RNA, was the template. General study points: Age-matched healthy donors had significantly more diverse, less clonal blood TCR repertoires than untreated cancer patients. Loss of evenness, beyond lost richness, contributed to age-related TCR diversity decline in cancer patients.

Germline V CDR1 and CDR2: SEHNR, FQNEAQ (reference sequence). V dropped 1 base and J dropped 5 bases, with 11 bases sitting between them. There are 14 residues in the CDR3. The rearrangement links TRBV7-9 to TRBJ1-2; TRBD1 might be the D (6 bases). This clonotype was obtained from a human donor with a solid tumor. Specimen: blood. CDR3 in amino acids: CASSLGGAQYGYTF. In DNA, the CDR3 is TGTGCCAGCAGCTTAGGGGGGGCGCAGTATGGCTACACCTTC.